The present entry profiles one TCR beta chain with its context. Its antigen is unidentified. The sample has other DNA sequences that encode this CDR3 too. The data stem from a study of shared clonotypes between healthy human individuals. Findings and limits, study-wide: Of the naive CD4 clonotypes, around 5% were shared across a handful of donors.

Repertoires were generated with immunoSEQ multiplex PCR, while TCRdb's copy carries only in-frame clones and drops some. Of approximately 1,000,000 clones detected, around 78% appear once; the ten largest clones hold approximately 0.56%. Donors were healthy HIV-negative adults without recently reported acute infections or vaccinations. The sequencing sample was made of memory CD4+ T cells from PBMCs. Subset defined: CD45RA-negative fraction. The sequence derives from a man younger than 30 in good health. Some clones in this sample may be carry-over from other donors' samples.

CDR3 DNA: TGTGCCAGCTCACCTTCTCCCGGGGGCACTGAAGCTTTCTTT. This translates into CASSPSPGGTEAFF. The V gene is TRBV18, the J gene TRBJ1-1; a weak D match, TRBD1 (5 bases). Looked up from germline, CDR1 is KGHSH and CDR2 is LQKENI. The CDR3 runs to 14 residues. The V and J ends lost 3 bases and 4 bases respectively, with 12 bases between them.